Listed below are T cell receptor beta chains from one sample, sequenced in a study of response to subunit inactivated influenza vaccine. TCRdb used MiXCR to reprocess the RT-PCR reads, holding one entry per CDR3 protein. The sample has 450,000 to 500,000 distinct CDR3 sequences; 11% are singletons. The sequenced sample was PBMCs from blood, obtained about 40 days after vaccination. The receptors originated from a man aged 50 or older who received an inactivated influenza vaccine. Each CDR3 is given with its conserved first and last residue. The D gene is left open where the match is weak. Clone size is stated in some rows and not others, as once, few, many or a class when expanded.

NA,NA,TRBJ1-6,TRBV15,15,CATSWGVGNGSPLHF,TGTGCCACCAGCTGGGGGGTCGGAAATGGATCACCCCTCCACTTT
NA,few,TRBJ2-6,TRBV14,16,CASSLMRGTGANVLTF,TGTGCCAGCAGCCTGATGAGGGGTACCGGGGCCAACGTCCTGACTTTC
NA,many,TRBJ2-1,TRBV28,16,CASSLVAFPVGNEQFF,TGTGCCAGCAGTTTAGTTGCTTTCCCGGTGGGCAATGAGCAGTTCTTC
NA,few,TRBJ1-2,TRBV2,17,CASRDPYRDWANYGYTF,TGTGCCAGCAGGGATCCCTACAGGGATTGGGCTAACTATGGCTACACCTTC
NA,few,TRBJ2-5,TRBV20-1,14,CSASLGLKVETQYF,TGCAGTGCTAGTCTCGGGCTCAAGGTAGAGACCCAGTACTTC
NA,few,TRBJ2-1,TRBV10-3,14,CAISEGGRYNEQFF,TGTGCCATCAGTGAAGGGGGGCGTTACAATGAGCAGTTCTTC
TRBD2,many,TRBJ2-3,TRBV29-1,15,CSGYTSSGSLNTQYF,TGCAGCGGCTATACCTCTAGCGGGAGTTTGAATACGCAGTATTTT
NA,NA,TRBJ2-3,TRBV7-8,16,CASSPRSNPRTDTQYF,TGTGCCAGCAGCCCCCGGTCAAACCCGCGCACAGATACGCAGTATTTT
NA,many,TRBJ2-1,TRBV20-1,13,CSASYTFYNEQFF,TGCAGTGCTAGTTATACTTTTTACAATGAGCAGTTCTTC
NA,NA,TRBJ2-5,TRBV18,18,CASSPLGGSGRPRETQYF,TGTGCCAGCTCACCACTGGGGGGAAGCGGCCGACCGAGGGAGACCCAGTACTTC
TRBD1,NA,TRBJ1-6,TRBV5-1,13,CASKGADNSPLHF,TGCGCCAGCAAGGGGGCGGATAATTCACCCCTCCACTTT
TRBD1,few,TRBJ2-7,TRBV7-2,15,CASSSPSGQVYEQYF,TGTGCCAGCAGCTCCCCTTCGGGACAGGTCTACGAGCAGTACTTC
TRBD2,few,TRBJ2-1,TRBV6-1,11,CASSRDGREFF,TGTGCCAGCAGCCGGGACGGGAGGGAGTTCTTC
TRBD1,many,TRBJ1-2,TRBV11-2,19,CASSSSPYRDRGRNYGYTF,TGTGCCAGCAGCTCCTCTCCCTACCGGGACAGGGGGCGAAACTATGGCTACACCTTC
NA,NA,TRBJ2-2,TRBV10-3,16,CAISLSTGGDTGELFF,TGTGCCATCAGTCTGAGTACGGGTGGCGACACCGGGGAGCTGTTTTTT
TRBD2,few,TRBJ2-6,TRBV20-1,20,CSASSPPGGGFYSGANVLTF,TGCAGTGCTAGTTCTCCGCCCGGCGGGGGATTCTACTCTGGGGCCAACGTCCTGACTTTC
NA,NA,TRBJ2-1,TRBV10-3,11,CAIRSGTEQFF,TGTGCCATCAGAAGCGGGACAGAGCAGTTCTTC
TRBD2,few,TRBJ2-3,TRBV7-2,16,CASSLRSGGGTDTQYF,TGTGCCAGCAGCCTTCGTAGCGGGGGGGGCACAGATACGCAGTATTTT
TRBD1,few,TRBJ1-2,TRBV7-2,13,CASEGQARDGYTF,TGTGCCAGCGAGGGACAGGCGAGGGATGGCTACACCTTC
NA,many,TRBJ1-1,TRBV4-3,15,CASRQDVGPGTEAFF,TGCGCCAGCAGACAAGATGTGGGGCCGGGCACTGAAGCTTTCTTT
NA,few,TRBJ2-4,TRBV20-1,13,CSANDRAKNIQYF,TGCAGTGCAAACGACAGAGCCAAAAACATTCAGTACTTC
NA,few,TRBJ2-5,TRBV7-3,13,CASSPGTEGTQYF,TGTGCCAGCAGCCCGGGGACCGAAGGGACCCAGTACTTC
NA,few,TRBJ2-1,TRBV9,15,CASSVGAGVSNEQFF,TGTGCCAGCAGCGTAGGGGCGGGTGTTAGCAATGAGCAGTTCTTC
NA,NA,TRBJ2-2,TRBV5-4,19,CASSMPMTTGTANTGELFF,TGTGCCAGCAGCATGCCCATGACCACCGGGACGGCGAACACCGGGGAGCTGTTTTTT
NA,few,TRBJ2-1,TRBV6-5,18,CASSYSIRLGGLLNEQFF,TGTGCCAGCAGTTACTCGATTCGCCTCGGGGGTCTTTTAAATGAGCAGTTCTTC
NA,few,TRBJ2-5,TRBV20-1,11,CSATLGETQYF,TGCAGTGCTACCCTGGGAGAGACCCAGTACTTC
TRBD2,few,TRBJ2-7,TRBV7-2,13,CASRSGGTYEQYF,TGTGCCAGCAGATCGGGGGGTACCTACGAGCAGTACTTC
NA,many,TRBJ2-7,TRBV9,14,CASSATLQGYEQYF,TGTGCCAGCAGCGCCACATTACAGGGATACGAGCAGTACTTC
TRBD1,NA,TRBJ1-1,TRBV3-1,15,CASSHLRDRGAEAFF,TGTGCCAGCAGCCACCTCCGGGACAGGGGCGCTGAAGCTTTCTTT
TRBD1,NA,TRBJ2-7,TRBV12-3/TRBV12-4,14,CASRSRDRGYEQYF,TGTGCCAGCAGGAGCAGGGACAGGGGATACGAGCAGTACTTC
NA,few,TRBJ1-4,TRBV21-1,15,CASSPDSSWGEKLFF,TGTGCCAGCAGCCCCGACAGCTCCTGGGGGGAAAAACTGTTTTTT
TRBD1,few,TRBJ1-4,TRBV12-3/TRBV12-4,18,CASTPGQGAGGHFEKLFF,TGTGCCAGCACCCCGGGACAGGGAGCCGGAGGTCATTTTGAAAAACTGTTTTTT
TRBD2,NA,TRBJ2-3,TRBV12-3/TRBV12-4,14,CASILAGSTDTQYF,TGTGCCAGCATTTTAGCGGGTAGCACAGATACGCAGTATTTT
NA,many,TRBJ1-5,TRBV12-3/TRBV12-4,13,CASTPQGNQPQHF,TGTGCCAGCACCCCTCAGGGAAATCAGCCCCAGCATTTT
NA,NA,TRBJ2-1,TRBV27,15,CASSGHRVSYNEQFF,TGTGCCAGCAGTGGACACAGGGTTTCCTACAATGAGCAGTTCTTC
TRBD2,few,TRBJ2-3,TRBV20-1,16,CSARSFSGGSTDTQYF,TGCAGTGCTAGGTCTTTTAGCGGGGGGAGCACAGATACGCAGTATTTT
NA,NA,TRBJ2-7,TRBV12-3/TRBV12-4,13,CASSLVGQYEQYF,TGTGCCAGCAGTTTAGTTGGGCAGTACGAGCAGTACTTC
NA,NA,TRBJ2-3,TRBV7-2,15,CASSLLGGQADTQYF,TGTGCCAGCAGCTTATTGGGGGGCCAGGCAGATACGCAGTATTTT
TRBD2,few,TRBJ2-1,TRBV29-1,14,CSVEPRGGNNEQFF,TGCAGCGTTGAGCCGCGGGGGGGAAACAATGAGCAGTTCTTC
TRBD2,few,TRBJ2-7,TRBV20-1,14,CSARSGGNAYEQYF,TGCAGTGCTCGGAGCGGGGGGAATGCCTACGAGCAGTACTTC
NA,few,TRBJ2-2,TRBV2,14,CASSELSSGGELFF,TGTGCCAGCAGTGAATTAAGTAGCGGCGGGGAGCTGTTTTTT
TRBD2,NA,TRBJ2-3,TRBV7-8,16,CASSPTGLSNTDTQYF,TGTGCCAGCAGCCCCACGGGACTAAGCAACACAGATACGCAGTATTTT
TRBD1,NA,TRBJ2-1,TRBV3-1,14,CASSPSTWTGRSVF,TGTGCCAGCAGCCCTTCAACTTGGACAGGCCGATCGGTCTTC
NA,few,TRBJ1-1,TRBV4-1,17,CASSQDHVTPANTEAFF,TGCGCCAGCAGCCAAGATCATGTGACACCGGCAAACACTGAAGCTTTCTTT